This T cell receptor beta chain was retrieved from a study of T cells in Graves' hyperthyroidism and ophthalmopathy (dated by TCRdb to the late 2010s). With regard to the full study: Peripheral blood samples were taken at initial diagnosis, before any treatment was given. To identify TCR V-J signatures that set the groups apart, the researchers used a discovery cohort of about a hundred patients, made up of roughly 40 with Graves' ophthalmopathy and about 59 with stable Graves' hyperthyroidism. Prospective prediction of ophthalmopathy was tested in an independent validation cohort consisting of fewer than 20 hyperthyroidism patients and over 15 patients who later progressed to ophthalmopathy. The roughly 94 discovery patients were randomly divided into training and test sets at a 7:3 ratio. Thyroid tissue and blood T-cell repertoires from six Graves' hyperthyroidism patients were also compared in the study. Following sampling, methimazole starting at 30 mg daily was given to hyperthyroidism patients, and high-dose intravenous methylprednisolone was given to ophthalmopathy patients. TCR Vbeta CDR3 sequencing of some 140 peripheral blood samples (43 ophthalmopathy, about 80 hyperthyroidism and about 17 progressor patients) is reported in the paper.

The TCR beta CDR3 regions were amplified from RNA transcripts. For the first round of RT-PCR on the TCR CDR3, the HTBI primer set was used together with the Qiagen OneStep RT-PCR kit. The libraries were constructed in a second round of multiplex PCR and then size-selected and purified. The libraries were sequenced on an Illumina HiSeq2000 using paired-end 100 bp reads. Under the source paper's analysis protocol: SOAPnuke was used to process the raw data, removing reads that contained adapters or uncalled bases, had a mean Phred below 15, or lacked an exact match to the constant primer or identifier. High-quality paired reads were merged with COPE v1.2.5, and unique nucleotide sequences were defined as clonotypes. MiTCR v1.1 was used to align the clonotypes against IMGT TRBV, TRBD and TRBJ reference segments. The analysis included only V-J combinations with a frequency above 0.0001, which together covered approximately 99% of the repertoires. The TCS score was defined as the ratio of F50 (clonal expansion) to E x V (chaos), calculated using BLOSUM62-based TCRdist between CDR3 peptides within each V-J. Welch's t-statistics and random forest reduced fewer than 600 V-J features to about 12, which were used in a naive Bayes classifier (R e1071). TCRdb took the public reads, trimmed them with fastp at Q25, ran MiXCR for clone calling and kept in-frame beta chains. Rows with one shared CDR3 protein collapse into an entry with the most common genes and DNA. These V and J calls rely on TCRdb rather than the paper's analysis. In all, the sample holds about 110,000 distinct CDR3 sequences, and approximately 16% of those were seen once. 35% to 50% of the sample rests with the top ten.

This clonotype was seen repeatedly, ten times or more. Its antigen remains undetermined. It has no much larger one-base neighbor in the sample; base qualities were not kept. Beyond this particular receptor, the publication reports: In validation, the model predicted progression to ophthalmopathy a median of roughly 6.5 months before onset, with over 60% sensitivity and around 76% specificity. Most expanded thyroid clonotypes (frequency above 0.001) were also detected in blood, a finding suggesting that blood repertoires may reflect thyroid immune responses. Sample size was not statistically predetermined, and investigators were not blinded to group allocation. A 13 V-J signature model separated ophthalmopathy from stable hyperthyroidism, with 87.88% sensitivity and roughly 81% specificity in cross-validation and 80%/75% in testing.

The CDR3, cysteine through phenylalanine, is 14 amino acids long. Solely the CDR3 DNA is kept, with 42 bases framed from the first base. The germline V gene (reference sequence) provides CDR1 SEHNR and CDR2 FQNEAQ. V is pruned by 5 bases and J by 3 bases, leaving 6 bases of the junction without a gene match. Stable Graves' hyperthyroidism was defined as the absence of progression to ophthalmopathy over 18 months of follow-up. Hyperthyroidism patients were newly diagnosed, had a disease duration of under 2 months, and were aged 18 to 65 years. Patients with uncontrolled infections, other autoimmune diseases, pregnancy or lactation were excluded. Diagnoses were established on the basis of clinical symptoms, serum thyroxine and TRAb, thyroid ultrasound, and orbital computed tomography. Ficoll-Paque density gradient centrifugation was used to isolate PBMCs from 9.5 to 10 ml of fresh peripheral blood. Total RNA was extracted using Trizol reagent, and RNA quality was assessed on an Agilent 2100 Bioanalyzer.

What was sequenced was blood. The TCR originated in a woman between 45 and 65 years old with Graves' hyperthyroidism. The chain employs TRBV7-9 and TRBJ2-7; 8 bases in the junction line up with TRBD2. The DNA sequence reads TGTGCCAGCAGCGTAACTAGCGGAGGCTACGAGCAGTACTTC. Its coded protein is CASSVTSGGYEQYF.